The 26 T cell receptor beta chains below all came from one sample that was sequenced in a study of T cell repertoires in cytomegalovirus infection. TCRdb called the reads again in MiXCR, with one record for every CDR3 protein. The table includes roughly 350,000 distinct CDR3 sequences, approximately 35% detected once. Antigens for these TCRs are unknown. Sequencing used cultured PBMCs, obtained from culture after CMV antigen stimulation. These receptors all stem from a human donor in good health (CMV status not recorded). Some clones in this sample may be carry-over from other donors' samples.

This chain connects TRBV28 to TRBJ1-5; 8 bases map to TRBD1. V shed 7 bases, J shed 5 bases, and the junction held 13 bases outside the gene matches. In germline, CDR1 is MDHEN, CDR2 SYDVKM. There are 16 residues in the CDR3. CDR3 residues: CASKKSPAGGYQPQHF. CDR3 DNA sequence: TGTGCCAGCAAAAAGTCCCCCGCAGGGGGCTATCAGCCCCAGCATTTT.

V usage is TRBV6-2 or TRBV6-3 and J usage is TRBJ2-7; D tentatively reads TRBD1 or TRBD2 (5 bases each). Germline V gene data show CDR1 as MNHEY and CDR2 as SVGEGT. Trimming removed 4 bases at V and 4 bases at J, with 17 bases between. This CDR3 spans 15 amino acids. In DNA, the CDR3 is TGTGCCAGCAGTTCTCCGGGACGAACATTATACGAGCAGTACTTC. Amino acid sequence: CASSSPGRTLYEQYF.

This clonotype was counted between two and nine times. V usage is TRBV7-2 and J usage is TRBJ2-3; 8 nucleotides line up with TRBD2. This CDR3 has 14 amino acids. CDR1 and CDR2 from the germline V gene are SGHTA and FQGNSA. With V trimmed by 8 bases and J by 2 bases, 6 bases remained unmatched. CDR3 DNA sequence: TGTGCCAGCGGACGGCGGGAGGTCACAGATACGCAGTATTTT. Translated: CASGRREVTDTQYF.

The CDR3 region has the DNA TGTGCCAGCCATACCGGCGGCGGCCGGCGCAATCAGCCCCAGCATTTT. It yields the protein CASHTGGGRRNQPQHF. V gene TRBV28 combines with J gene TRBJ1-5; no definite D call. Germline CDR1 reads MDHEN; CDR2 reads SYDVKM. V gave up 8 bases and J gave up 2 bases, with 19 bases separating them. The CDR3 is 16 amino acids.

This chain links TRBV15 with TRBJ2-1; 8 bases are a match to TRBD2. Germline V gives CDR1 LNHNV, CDR2 YYDKDF (reference sequence). V shed 7 bases and J 5 bases; nucleotides not matched to a gene: 10. The CDR3 runs 15 residues. DNA for the CDR3: TGTGCCACCAAAACGCCGGGGGGGGCCGACAATGAGCAGTTCTTC. It is translated as CATKTPGGADNEQFF.

This chain connects TRBV6-2 or TRBV6-3 to TRBJ2-4, with a weak D call TRBD2 (6 bases). Trimming left V 2 bases short and J 0 bases short, with 17 bases between. This CDR3 region has 18 residues. Germline V CDR1 and CDR2: MNHEY, SVGEGT. The CDR3 sequence is CASSYPPGGSEAKNIQYF. DNA for the CDR3: TGTGCCAGCAGTTACCCACCTGGAGGGAGCGAAGCCAAAAACATTCAGTACTTC.

This clonotype was counted ten times or more. This chain uses TRBV7-2 with TRBJ2-3, with D maybe TRBD1 (6 bases). The length of the CDR3 is 15 residues. V was trimmed by 1 base and J by 2 bases, leaving 10 bases between them. CDR1 and CDR2 (germline): SGHTA, FQGNSA. The CDR3 is CASSLVTGNTDTQYF. Written as DNA, the CDR3 is TGTGCCAGCAGCTTAGTTACAGGGAACACAGATACGCAGTATTTT.

In this sample, this clonotype turned up a few times. The V and J genes are TRBV19 and TRBJ2-1; 8 positions match TRBD1. Germline trimming cut 3 bases from V and 8 bases from J; bases unmatched to any gene: 9. This CDR3 has 15 residues. The germline CDR1 and CDR2 sequences are LNHDA and SQIVND (reference sequence). CDR3 residues: CASSIGQGRVDEQFF. The CDR3 region has the DNA TGTGCCAGTAGTATCGGACAGGGTAGAGTGGATGAGCAGTTCTTC. Together with reference TRBV19 and TRBJ2-1, the CDR3 gives the full variable domain: DGGITQSPKYLFRKEGQNVTLSCEQNLNHDAMYWYRQDPGQGLRLIYYSQIVNDFQKGDIAEGYSVSREKKESFPLTVTSAQKNPTAFYLCASSIGQGRVDEQFFGPGTRLTVL.

The chain's CDR3 is CSVIGVRNNEQFF. Here the CDR3 DNA reads TGCAGTGTTATCGGGGTCAGGAACAATGAGCAGTTCTTC. The chain recombines TRBV20-1 with TRBJ2-1; D may be TRBD2 (5 bases). The V end was cut by 7 bases, the J end by 5 bases, with 15 bases between. This CDR3 has 13 residues. Per the germline V gene, CDR1 is DFQATT and CDR2 is SNEGSKA (reference sequence).

The chain joins TRBV19 to TRBJ2-1, with D unresolved. Germline V lookup: CDR1 LNHDA, CDR2 SQIVND (reference sequence). This CDR3 has 16 residues. V lost 6 bases to trimming and J lost 1 base, with 16 bases between them. The CDR3 bases are TGTGCCAGTAGAACCCCTCTGGCGAGATCCTACAATGAGCAGTTCTTC. It specifies CASRTPLARSYNEQFF.

This clonotype was detected many times. The rearrangement joins TRBV7-2 to TRBJ1-2, with D possibly being TRBD1 (5 bases). The CDR3 covers 16 residues. Per the germline V gene, CDR1 is SGHTA and CDR2 is FQGNSA. The V and J ends lost 4 bases and 8 bases respectively, with 23 bases between them. The DNA for the CDR3 is TGTGCCAGCAGCTCCGAGGGTAGACAGCCCCTTGGGGGCTACACCTTC. It specifies CASSSEGRQPLGGYTF.

This clonotype was counted between two and nine times. The V and J genes are TRBV7-2 and TRBJ2-3, with D perhaps matching TRBD2 (6 bases). The CDR3 is made up of 15 amino acids. Germline V lookup: CDR1 SGHTA, CDR2 FQGNSA. With 3 bases removed from V and 1 base from J, the gap between germline ends came to 11 bases. DNA for the CDR3: TGTGCCAGCAGCTTTAGGGTAGCGGGCACAGATACGCAGTATTTT. Its protein product is CASSFRVAGTDTQYF.

This clonotype was seen a single time. The gene calls are TRBV2 and TRBJ2-2; D is possibly TRBD2 (5 bases). Per the germline V gene, CDR1 is SNHLY and CDR2 is FYNNEI. The CDR3 is 17 amino acids. The V end was cut by 5 bases, the J end by 10 bases, with 26 bases between. The CDR3 sequence is CASSRAGALSGYLELFF. The CDR3 nucleotides read TGTGCCAGCAGTCGGGCAGGAGCGTTGTCGGGGTATTTGGAGCTGTTTTTT.

The chain combines TRBV7-2 with TRBJ2-7; 9 bases match TRBD2. The CDR3 runs 17 residues. Looked up from germline, CDR1 is SGHTA and CDR2 is FQGNSA. V gave up 5 bases and J gave up 5 bases; unmatched junction bases: 16. Here the CDR3 reads CASSLQYPSGTCDEQYF. CDR3 in DNA: TGTGCCAGCAGCCTTCAATATCCTAGCGGGACCTGTGACGAGCAGTACTTC.

This clonotype was recorded many times. This chain uses TRBV7-2 with TRBJ2-7; 10 nucleotides line up with TRBD1. Germline loops: CDR1 SGHTA, CDR2 FQGNSA. The CDR3 extends over 16 amino acids. The junction had 8 bases not matched to a gene; V was cut back by 4 bases and J by 2 bases. The CDR3 bases are TGTGCCAGCAGCTCAACCCTTGACAGGGGGCCCTACGAGCAGTACTTC. It encodes CASSSTLDRGPYEQYF.

This clonotype was counted many times. The V and J genes are TRBV9 and TRBJ1-4; unclear D gene. V lost 0 bases to trimming and J lost 1 base, with 7 bases between them. CDR3 size: 15 residues. Germline CDR1 and CDR2: SGDLS and YYNGEE. In DNA, the CDR3 is TGTGCCAGCAGCGTAGCATGGGGAACTAATGAAAAACTGTTTTTT. This gives the protein CASSVAWGTNEKLFF.

The V gene is TRBV7-9, the J gene TRBJ2-4; D call uncertain. Germline CDR1 is SEHNR and CDR2 is FQNEAQ (reference sequence). The V and J ends lost 3 bases and 5 bases respectively, with 8 bases between them. The CDR3 is made up of 13 amino acids. The CDR3, as DNA: TGTGCCAGCAGCTTGGTACCCCAAAACATTCAGTACTTC. It specifies CASSLVPQNIQYF.

The chain links TRBV7-6 to TRBJ1-4; D is ambiguous. V was clipped by 1 base and J by 4 bases, with 7 bases between them. The CDR3 is made up of 14 amino acids. Germline V gene data show CDR1 as SGHVS and CDR2 as FNYEAQ. Here the CDR3 DNA reads TGTGCCAGCAGCTTAGATAGACTTAATGAAAAACTGTTTTTT. Translating gives CASSLDRLNEKLFF. Complete variable domain (other parts from reference TRBV7-6 and TRBJ1-4): GAGVSQSPRYKVTKRGQDVALRCDPISGHVSLYWYRQALGQGPEFLTYFNYEAQQDKSGLPNDRFSAERPEGSISTLTIQRTEQRDSAMYRCASSLDRLNEKLFFGSGTQLSVL.

The gene calls are TRBV4-1 and TRBJ2-1; 15 bases align to TRBD2. Germline V CDR1 and CDR2: MGHRA, YSYEKL. J lost 3 bases, V lost 4 bases, and 7 bases had no gene match. The CDR3 covers 18 residues. CDR3 amino acids: CASSPGGLAGGYYNEQFF. CDR3 in DNA: TGCGCCAGCAGCCCTGGGGGACTAGCGGGAGGTTACTACAATGAGCAGTTCTTC.

This rearrangement joins TRBV7-2 to TRBJ2-3; D is undetermined. In germline, CDR1 is SGHTA, CDR2 FQGNSA. This CDR3 region has 14 residues. Trimming pared 3 bases from V and 2 bases from J, leaving 9 bases between. CDR3: CASSFGSNTDTQYF. CDR3 bases: TGTGCCAGCAGCTTTGGCAGCAACACAGATACGCAGTATTTT.

This clonotype was counted between two and nine times. CDR3 DNA sequence: TGTGCCAGCAGTGTGGGAAATAGCAATCAGCCCCAGCATTTT. It yields the protein CASSVGNSNQPQHF. The V and J genes are TRBV6-1 and TRBJ1-5; D gene ambiguous. This CDR3 spans 14 amino acids. Germline V CDR1 and CDR2: MNHNS, SASEGT. The V end was cut by 4 bases, the J end by 0 bases, with 7 bases between.

In its sample, this clonotype was seen many times. The chain is built from TRBV7-2 and TRBJ2-1; D is undetermined. CDR3 length equals 15 residues. Germline CDR1 reads SGHTA; CDR2 reads FQGNSA. Trimming cost V 5 bases and J 7 bases, with 18 bases left between them. The CDR3 region has the DNA TGTGCCAGCAGCCCCTATGTCAGGTATGGGAATGAGCAGTTCTTC. This codes for CASSPYVRYGNEQFF.

This clonotype came up a few times. The chain has TRBV9 and TRBJ2-2; D remains unclear. The CDR3 is 16 amino acids. Trimming pared 4 bases from V and 6 bases from J, leaving 19 bases between. Germline loops: CDR1 SGDLS, CDR2 YYNGEE. CDR3 protein: CASSPDPVVTAGELFF. DNA for the CDR3: TGTGCCAGCAGCCCGGACCCGGTTGTCACGGCCGGGGAGCTGTTTTTT.

The table lists this clonotype with a few counts. The gene calls are TRBV29-1 and TRBJ2-7; 9 bases agree with TRBD2. CDR3 length: 17 residues. V gave up 5 bases and J gave up 2 bases; unmatched junction bases: 16. CDR1 and CDR2 (germline): SQVTM, ANQGSEA. The CDR3 region has the DNA TGCAGCGTTAAGGCCCAAACCAGCGGGAGGACCGCCTACGAGCAGTACTTC. This codes for CSVKAQTSGRTAYEQYF.

Regarding this clonotype: The CDR3 end shows no conserved phenylalanine or tryptophan, and so a read error is likely. J is TRBJ1-5 and V is TRBV27; 8 positions match TRBD1. J gave up 2 bases and V 4 bases, and 10 bases lay outside the gene matches. Germline CDR1 is MNHEY and CDR2 is SMNVEV (reference sequence). This CDR3 is 17 amino acids long. The CDR3 spells CASSSLTGTGGNQPQHY. The CDR3 DNA reads TGTGCCAGCAGTTCACTCACCGGGACAGGTGGCAATCAGCCCCAGCATTAT.

This clonotype was seen more than once but under ten times. The chain carries TRBV4-3 and TRBJ2-3; D uncertain. CDR1 is LGHNA, CDR2 YSLEER, per germline. V dropped 0 bases and J dropped 2 bases, with 6 bases sitting between them. The CDR3 is made up of 14 amino acids. In DNA form, the CDR3 reads TGCGCCAGCAGCCAAGATTCGACCACAGATACGCAGTATTTT. Amino acid sequence: CASSQDSTTDTQYF.